This T cell receptor (beta chain) is drawn from a study of human T cells and chemical hapten exposure. The starting material, unfractionated whole blood, was used for total RNA extraction. There are a few counts of this clonotype. This CDR3 has 13 residues. V was cut by 6 bases and J by 0 bases, with 11 bases left in between. From germline, CDR1 is DFQATT and CDR2 SNEGSKA (reference sequence). Per the original methods: Individual samples carried between about 20,000 and 700,000 TCRs, with 85,000 to 100,000 as the median. TCRdb re-called the 5' RACE reads through MiXCR, storing one row per CDR3 protein. The V and J calls reflect TCRdb's pipeline rather than the authors' work. The sample holds tens of thousands of distinct CDR3 sequences, roughly 8.4% seen once.

The TCR was taken from a male donor in good health. The chain employs TRBV20-1 and TRBJ1-2; D may be TRBD1 (6 bases). Here the CDR3 DNA reads TGCAGTGCCGGGGGCGCCCCTAACTATGGCTACACCTTC. Its translation: CSAGGAPNYGYTF.